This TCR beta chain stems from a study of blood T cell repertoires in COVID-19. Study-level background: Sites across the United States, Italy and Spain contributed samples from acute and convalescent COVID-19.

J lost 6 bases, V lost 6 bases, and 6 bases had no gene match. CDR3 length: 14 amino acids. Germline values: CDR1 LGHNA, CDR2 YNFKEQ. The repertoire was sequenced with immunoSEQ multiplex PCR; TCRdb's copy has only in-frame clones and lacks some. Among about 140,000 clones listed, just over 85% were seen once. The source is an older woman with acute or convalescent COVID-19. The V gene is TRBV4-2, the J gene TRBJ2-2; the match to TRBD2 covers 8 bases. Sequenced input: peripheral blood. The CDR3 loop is CASRLAGGPGELFF. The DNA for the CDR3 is TGTGCCAGCAGGCTAGCGGGCGGCCCCGGGGAGCTGTTTTTT.